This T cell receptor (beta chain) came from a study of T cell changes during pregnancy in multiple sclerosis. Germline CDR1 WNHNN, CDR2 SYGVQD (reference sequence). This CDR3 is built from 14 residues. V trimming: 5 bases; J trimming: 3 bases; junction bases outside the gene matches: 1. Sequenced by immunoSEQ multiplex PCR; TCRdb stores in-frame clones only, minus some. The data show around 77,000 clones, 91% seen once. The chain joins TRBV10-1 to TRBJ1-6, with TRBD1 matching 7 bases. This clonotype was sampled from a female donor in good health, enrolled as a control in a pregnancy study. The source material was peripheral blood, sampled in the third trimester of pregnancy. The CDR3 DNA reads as TGCGCCAGCAGTCGGGACAGCTATAATTCACCCCTCCACTTT. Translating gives CASSRDSYNSPLHF.